Listed below are T cell receptor beta chains from one sample, sequenced in a study of cytomegalovirus exposure and HLA in healthy donors. Produced via immunoSEQ multiplex PCR; TCRdb's table is partial and in-frame only. Of some 130,000 clones detected, roughly 80% appear once; the ten largest clones hold 2.5% to 3.5%. The specimen was PBMCs. The receptors come from a middle-aged man in good health and CMV-seronegative. Each CDR3 is given with its conserved first and last residue. The D gene is left open where the match is weak. Where a row states a size, it is once, few, many or the class of an expanded clone; other rows omit it.

clone size	D gene	V gene	J gene	CDR3 DNA	CDR3 protein
few	TRBD1	TRBV6-5	TRBJ2-7	TGTGCCAGCAGAGCCAGGGGGCTCGACGAGCAGTACTTC	CASRARGLDEQYF
NA	NA	TRBV4-3	TRBJ2-1	TGCGCCAGCAGCCAAGGATGGACTAATCACAATGAGCAGTTCTTC	CASSQGWTNHNEQFF
NA	TRBD1	TRBV19	TRBJ2-6	TGTGCCAGTAATCCGAGGGACAGGAGCTCTGGGGCCAACGTCCTGACTTTC	CASNPRDRSSGANVLTF
NA	NA	TRBV2	TRBJ1-5	TGTGCCAGCAGCCGCACAGGGTTCAATCAGCCCCAGCATTTT	CASSRTGFNQPQHF
NA	NA	TRBV9	TRBJ2-7	TGTGCCAGCAGTCTAGGAGTGGGGGCGGGTTACGAGCAGTACTTC	CASSLGVGAGYEQYF
NA	NA	TRBV10-1	TRBJ1-3	TGCGCCAGCAGCTGGGGGCGGTCTGGAAACACCATATATTTT	CASSWGRSGNTIYF
few	TRBD1	TRBV10-3	TRBJ2-7	TGTGCCATCCGGGACAGCCCCTACGAGCAGTACTTC	CAIRDSPYEQYF
few	NA	TRBV10-3	TRBJ1-3	TGTGCCATCAGCGACACCTCTGGAAACACCATATATTTT	CAISDTSGNTIYF
NA	NA	TRBV28	TRBJ2-7	TGTGCCAGCAGTTCCTCGGAGCTATCCTACGAGCAGTACTTC	CASSSSELSYEQYF
NA	NA	TRBV11-3	TRBJ2-3	TGTGCCAGCAGCTCCCACGCACAGACTAGTCCCACATCAGCGGATACGCAGTATTTT	CASSSHAQTSPTSADTQYF
NA	TRBD2	TRBV6-5	TRBJ2-5	TGTGCCAGCAGAAGGCTTACCGGGACTAGCGGCCCCCAGTACTTC	CASRRLTGTSGPQYF
NA	TRBD1	TRBV9	TRBJ2-3	TGTGCCAGCAGCGATAAGACAGGGGTGGCAGATACGCAGTATTTT	CASSDKTGVADTQYF
NA	NA	TRBV5-5	TRBJ1-5	TGTGCCAGCAGCTTGGTCAGGGGATCTCAGCCCCAGCATTTT	CASSLVRGSQPQHF
NA	TRBD1	TRBV18	TRBJ2-7	TGTGCCAGCTCACCGAAGACAGGGGAACGCTACGAGCAGTACTTC	CASSPKTGERYEQYF
NA	NA	TRBV6-6	TRBJ2-7	TGTGCCAGCAGTCCCACCACGGCGGACAGATCTTACGAGCAGTACTTC	CASSPTTADRSYEQYF
NA	NA	TRBV7-2	TRBJ1-2	TGTGCCAGCAGCCTGCGGGGGGCTGGCTACACCTTC	CASSLRGAGYTF
few	NA	TRBV6-5	TRBJ1-1	TGTGCCAGCAGTTACCCCGGTGACAGGGAAGCTTTCTTT	CASSYPGDREAFF
NA	NA	TRBV30	TRBJ2-7	TGTGCCTGGGCTACCCTTTACGAGCAGTACTTC	CAWATLYEQYF
NA	NA	TRBV29-1	TRBJ1-2	TGCAGCGTTGATCGGCAGGCCCTCTATGGCTACACCTTC	CSVDRQALYGYTF